These 20 T cell receptor beta chains originate from one sample sequenced in a study of T cell responses to AZD1222 COVID-19 vaccine. Assay: immunoSEQ multiplex PCR; the TCRdb copy retains only in-frame clones and omits some. The sample records 120,000 to 150,000 clones, roughly 88% being singletons. The sample in question was peripheral blood, obtained on day 0 of AZD1222 vaccination. The receptors here all came from an adult in good health.

The chain has TRBV14 and TRBJ1-4; D ambiguous. The germline CDR1 and CDR2 sequences are SGHDN and FVKESK. V lost 4 bases and J lost 2, with 11 bases in between. The CDR3 spans 15 residues. The CDR3, as DNA: TGTGCCAGCAGCCGTCTGGGAAGGACTAATGAAAAACTGTTTTTT. It encodes CASSRLGRTNEKLFF.

The chain combines TRBV6-5 with TRBJ1-2; tentatively, D is TRBD1 (5 bases). This CDR3 contains 12 residues. The V end was cut by 7 bases, the J end by 8 bases, with 14 bases between. Germline V lookup: CDR1 MNHEY, CDR2 SVGAGI. CDR3 sequence (DNA): TGTGCCAGCACCGCGGGGGGGGAAGGCTACACCTTC. Protein sequence: CASTAGGEGYTF.

This clone was seen only a few times. The chain has TRBV11-2 and TRBJ1-2; D gene ambiguous. This CDR3 region has 15 residues. Germline CDR1 and CDR2: SGHAT and FQNNGV. The V end lost 3 bases, the J end lost 6 bases, and 17 bases lay between the germline ends. CDR3 residues: CASSFVSPGSNGYTF. CDR3 nucleotide sequence: TGTGCCAGCAGCTTCGTGAGTCCCGGGTCTAATGGCTACACCTTC.

Concerning this clone itself: The junction and the germline gene differ at one end; a read error may be behind it. The V call is TRBV12-3 or TRBV12-4, the J call TRBJ1-4, with a tentative D call TRBD1 (5 bases). The CDR3 totals 11 residues. As DNA, the CDR3 is TGTGCCAGCAGTGACGGACACCGCTCCCGCTTT. It is translated as CASSDGHRSRF.

The rearrangement links TRBV29-1 to TRBJ1-1; D is possibly TRBD1 (5 bases). The CDR3 totals 14 residues. Germline-derived CDR1 and CDR2 are SQVTM and ANQGSEA. V gave up 4 bases and J gave up 1 base, with 13 bases separating them. CDR3 nucleotide sequence: TGCAGCGTTGGGGGCGGCGGTTGGAACACTGAAGCTTTCTTT. Translating it yields CSVGGGGWNTEAFF.

The chain joins TRBV25-1 to TRBJ1-4; tentatively, D is TRBD1 (6 bases). The ends were cut back, 3 bases at V and 8 bases at J, with 16 bases in the middle. The CDR3 runs to 15 residues. Germline V gene data show CDR1 as MGHDK and CDR2 as SYGVNS. Here the CDR3 reads CASSDSWGAGEKLFF. As DNA, the CDR3 is TGTGCCAGCAGTGATTCTTGGGGGGCTGGAGAAAAACTGTTTTTT.

The J gene is TRBJ2-7, the V gene TRBV7-3; TRBD1 aligns across 9 bases. The CDR3 totals 15 residues. J lost 6 bases, V lost 2 bases, and 8 bases had no gene match. The germline V gene encodes CDR1 SGHTA and CDR2 FQGTGA. CDR3 loop: CASSLEGQGRGEQYF. The CDR3 bases are TGTGCCAGCAGCTTAGAGGGACAGGGTCGCGGCGAGCAGTACTTC.

This chain uses TRBV3-1 (or the pseudogene TRBV3-2) with TRBJ2-7, with D possibly matching TRBD2 (5 bases). The germline V and J ends were trimmed by 0 bases and 3 bases, with 15 bases remaining between them. This CDR3 comprises 16 residues. Per the germline V gene, CDR1 is LGHDT and CDR2 is YNNKEL (reference sequence). The CDR3 region is CASSQDLGVQNYEQYF. The CDR3 nucleotides are TGTGCCAGCAGCCAAGATCTCGGGGTTCAGAACTACGAGCAGTACTTC.

The chain recombines TRBV2 with TRBJ1-5, with D hard to call. V gave up 10 bases and J gave up 5 bases, with 15 bases separating them. CDR1 is SNHLY, CDR2 FYNNEI, per germline. The CDR3 has 13 amino acids. For the CDR3, the DNA is TGTGCCACCGCCTTCGGGGAAGATCAGCCCCAGCATTTT. It translates to CATAFGEDQPQHF.

The V and J genes are TRBV3-1 (or the pseudogene TRBV3-2) and TRBJ2-7; either TRBD1 or TRBD2 may fit D (6 bases each). The germline gives CDR1 LGHDT, CDR2 YNNKEL (reference sequence). V was trimmed by 4 bases and J by 6 bases, leaving 13 bases between them. There are 13 residues in the CDR3. CDR3 sequence (DNA): TGTGCCAGCAGCCCTCAACAGGGACTCGAGCAGTACTTC. It is translated as CASSPQQGLEQYF.

The chain joins TRBV18 to TRBJ1-6; D is ambiguous. Germline CDR1 and CDR2: KGHSH and LQKENI. The CDR3 is made up of 15 amino acids. V was cut by 3 bases and J by 8 bases, with 14 bases left in between. In DNA, the CDR3 is TGTGCCAGCTCACCTAATACCCCCGTTGATTCACCCCTCCACTTT. Protein product: CASSPNTPVDSPLHF.

The rearrangement uses TRBV4-2 and TRBJ1-1, with 7 bases lining up with TRBD1. Germline V gives CDR1 LGHNA, CDR2 YNFKEQ. V shed 3 bases, J shed 2 bases, and the junction held 6 bases outside the gene matches. This CDR3 is built from 15 residues. CDR3 sequence: CASSQGGQLNTEAFF. In DNA form, the CDR3 reads TGTGCCAGCAGCCAGGGGGGACAGTTAAACACTGAAGCTTTCTTT.

This chain links TRBV5-1 with TRBJ1-2; tentative D call: TRBD1 (5 bases). The V end was cut by 0 bases, the J end by 13 bases, with 22 bases between. The CDR3 runs 15 residues. Germline V gives CDR1 SGHRS, CDR2 YFSETQ. DNA of the CDR3: TGCGCCAGCAGCTTGGGACAGACATCACTACCACTATTCACCTTC. It is translated as CASSLGQTSLPLFTF.

V is TRBV6-5 and J is TRBJ2-2; D remains ambiguous. This CDR3 is 14 amino acids long. The ends were cut back, 0 bases at V and 5 bases at J, with 7 bases in the middle. Germline lookup yields CDR1 MNHEY and CDR2 SVGAGI. CDR3 in DNA: TGTGCCAGCAGTTACTCCCCAGGAACCGGGGAGCTGTTTTTT. Protein sequence: CASSYSPGTGELFF.

This chain joins TRBV2 and TRBJ2-7, with TRBD2 matching 11 bases. This CDR3 comprises 14 residues. V lost 6 bases, J lost 6 bases, and 7 bases stayed unmatched. CDR1 is SNHLY, CDR2 FYNNEI, per germline. CDR3 sequence: CASSPTSGALEQYF. The DNA of the CDR3 is TGTGCCAGCAGCCCGACTAGCGGGGCCCTCGAGCAGTACTTC.

The chain uses TRBV7-9 and TRBJ1-4; 11 nucleotides align to TRBD1. The V gene end was trimmed by 5 bases and the J gene end by 4 bases; junction bases not matched to a gene: 3. From germline, CDR1 is SEHNR and CDR2 FQNEAQ (reference sequence). The CDR3 runs to 15 residues. This chain's CDR3 is CASSPGQGDNEKLFF. CDR3 in DNA: TGTGCCAGCAGCCCGGGACAGGGGGATAATGAAAAACTGTTTTTT.

The chain uses TRBV9 and TRBJ2-3; D possibly matches TRBD1 or TRBD2 (5 bases each). Germline CDR1 SGDLS, CDR2 YYNGEE. The CDR3 covers 16 residues. V was pared by 0 bases and J by 1 base, with 12 bases between. The CDR3 sequence: CASSVASVGGTDTQYF. CDR3 in DNA: TGTGCCAGCAGCGTAGCTTCCGTGGGGGGCACAGATACGCAGTATTTT.

The chain employs TRBV9 and TRBJ1-2, with D possibly matching TRBD1 (6 bases). Germline V gene lookup returns CDR1 SGDLS and CDR2 YYNGEE. The CDR3 runs 13 residues. V shed 2 bases and J shed 8 bases, with 13 bases lying between them. The DNA of the CDR3 is TGTGCCAGCAGCGTCTACAGGGATGGGGGCTACACCTTC. It encodes CASSVYRDGGYTF.

Note on this clone: A read error may produce the germline difference seen at one junction end. V and J are TRBV9 and TRBJ2-1; D perhaps matches TRBD1 (5 bases). The CDR3 has 15 residues. Germline V gene data show CDR1 as SGDLS and CDR2 as YYNGEE. The chain's CDR3 is CASSDGWGSSNEQFF. The CDR3 DNA is TGTGCCAGCAGCGACGGGTGGGGCTCCTCCAATGAGCAGTTCTTC. Full variable domain (missing parts from reference TRBV9 and TRBJ2-1): DSGVTQTPKHLITATGQRVTLRCSPRSGDLSVYWYQQSLDQGLQFLIQYYNGEERAKGNILERFSAQQFPDLHSELNLSSLELGDSALYFCASSDGWGSSNEQFFGPGTRLTVL.

The rearrangement uses TRBV30 and TRBJ1-5; no reliable D call. The CDR3 covers 13 residues. V was cut by 0 bases and J by 3 bases, with 6 bases left in between. Germline V gene lookup returns CDR1 GTSNPN and CDR2 SVGIG (reference sequence). Here the CDR3 reads CAWSVQTNQPQHF. CDR3 in DNA: TGTGCCTGGAGTGTCCAGACCAATCAGCCCCAGCATTTT. The whole variable domain, filled in from reference TRBV30 and TRBJ1-5, reads SQTIHQWPATLVQPVGSPLSLECTVEGTSNPNLYWYRQAAGRGLQLLFYSVGIGQISSEVPQNLSASRPQDRQFILSSKKLLLSDSGFYLCAWSVQTNQPQHFGDGTRLSIL.